The 32 T cell receptor beta chains reported below all come from one sample, sequenced in a study of untreated major depressive disorder. Produced via immunoSEQ multiplex PCR; TCRdb's table is partial and in-frame only. Among around 20,000 clones listed, 80% to 95% were seen once. Sample: CD4+ T cells from PBMCs. The receptor set was obtained from a man aged 25-40 years in good health.

The chain is built from TRBV6-1 and TRBJ1-4; a weak D match, TRBD1 (5 bases). V gave up 5 bases and J gave up 2 bases, with 9 bases separating them. From germline, CDR1 is MNHNS and CDR2 SASEGT. This CDR3 has 14 residues. CDR3 amino acids: CASSSGSTNEKLFF. The CDR3 region has the DNA TGTGCCAGCAGTTCAGGGAGCACTAATGAAAAACTGTTTTTT.

The V and J genes are TRBV4-1 and TRBJ1-1; D is ambiguous. In germline, CDR1 is MGHRA, CDR2 YSYEKL. The V end lost 4 bases, the J end lost 0 bases, and 24 bases lay between the germline ends. This CDR3 has 19 residues. The CDR3 spells CASSPTWSRGGNMNTEAFF. For the CDR3, the DNA is TGCGCCAGCAGCCCGACTTGGAGCAGAGGAGGGAACATGAACACTGAAGCTTTCTTT.

The chain couples TRBV7-2 to TRBJ2-2; no clear D. The V end lost 5 bases, the J end lost 3 bases, and 4 bases lay between the germline ends. This CDR3 is 12 amino acids long. CDR1 and CDR2 (germline): SGHTA, FQGNSA. CDR3 in DNA: TGTGCCAGCAGCCCATACACCGGGGAGCTGTTTTTT. This sequence encodes CASSPYTGELFF.

The chain recombines TRBV7-9 with TRBJ1-4; maybe TRBD1 (6 bases). The CDR3 is 14 amino acids. Germline assignment: CDR1 SEHNR and CDR2 FQNEAQ (reference sequence). The V end lost 5 bases, the J end lost 7 bases, and 14 bases lay between the germline ends. CDR3 DNA: TGTGCCAGCAGCCTCAGGGGACTGGGTGAAAAACTGTTTTTT. Amino acid sequence: CASSLRGLGEKLFF.

V is TRBV15 and J is TRBJ2-7; TRBD2 might be the D (6 bases). Trimming cost V 2 bases and J 1 base, with 18 bases left between them. This CDR3 spans 17 amino acids. Germline lookup yields CDR1 LNHNV and CDR2 YYDKDF (reference sequence). The CDR3 loop is CATSRLSWGEESYEQYF. The CDR3 DNA follows: TGTGCCACCAGCAGACTGTCCTGGGGGGAAGAGTCCTACGAGCAGTACTTC. Complete variable domain (other parts from reference TRBV15 and TRBJ2-7): DAMVIQNPRYQVTQFGKPVTLSCSQTLNHNVMYWYQQKSSQAPKLLFHYYDKDFNNEADTPDNFQSRRPNTSFCFLDIRSPGLGDTAMYLCATSRLSWGEESYEQYFGPGTRLTVT.

This chain joins TRBV2 and TRBJ2-2; D is uncertain. CDR3 size: 11 residues. Germline assignment: CDR1 SNHLY and CDR2 FYNNEI. V lost 0 bases, J lost 7 bases, and 0 bases lay in between. The CDR3 reads CASSEAGELFF. The DNA of the CDR3 is TGTGCCAGCAGTGAAGCCGGGGAGCTGTTTTTT.

The V gene is TRBV6-6, the J gene TRBJ1-1; weak D call: TRBD1 (5 bases). Trimming removed 6 bases from V and 4 bases from J, with 18 bases in between. The CDR3 runs 15 residues. The germline gives CDR1 MNHNY, CDR2 SVGAGI (reference sequence). CDR3 protein: CASSAPSGQGTEAFF. CDR3 nucleotide sequence: TGTGCCAGCAGCGCCCCTTCCGGGCAGGGCACTGAAGCTTTCTTT.

The CDR3 nucleotides are TGTGCCAGCAGCCCCGAAGGGGGGGAGCAGTACTTC. It is translated as CASSPEGGEQYF. The J gene is TRBJ2-7, the V gene TRBV7-7; D could derive from TRBD1 or TRBD2 (6 bases each). Trimming cost V 5 bases and J 7 bases, with 12 bases left between them. Germline V gene sequence: CDR1 SSHAT, CDR2 FNYEAQ (reference sequence). This CDR3 has 12 residues.

This chain connects TRBV29-1 to TRBJ2-5; unclear D gene. This CDR3 is built from 12 residues. Per the germline V gene, CDR1 is SQVTM and CDR2 is ANQGSEA. Trimming left V 7 bases short and J 4 bases short, with 13 bases between. In nucleotides, the CDR3 is TGCAGCGCCGGCCCTGGGTCAGAGACCCAGTACTTC. It translates to CSAGPGSETQYF.

This chain uses TRBV2 with TRBJ2-5; no firm D call. Per the germline V gene, CDR1 is SNHLY and CDR2 is FYNNEI. V was trimmed by 7 bases and J by 0 bases, leaving 3 bases between them. The CDR3 runs 11 residues. The CDR3 DNA reads TGTGCCAGCATGTACCAAGAGACCCAGTACTTC. Its protein product is CASMYQETQYF.

The genes are TRBV5-1 and TRBJ1-4; unclear D gene. The CDR3 loop spans 12 amino acids. Germline CDR1 reads SGHRS; CDR2 reads YFSETQ. The V end lost 6 bases, the J end lost 3 bases, and 6 bases lay between the germline ends. The CDR3 region is CASTDSNEKLFF. The DNA of the CDR3 is TGCGCCAGCACGGACTCTAATGAAAAACTGTTTTTT.

The rearrangement links TRBV6-1 to TRBJ1-5; D is possibly TRBD1 (5 bases). V dropped 6 bases and J dropped 5 bases, with 8 bases sitting between them. CDR1 and CDR2 (germline): MNHNS, SASEGT. The CDR3 is 12 amino acids. CDR3 DNA sequence: TGTGCCAGCAGACAGGTCTATCAGCCCCAGCATTTT. Translated: CASRQVYQPQHF.

The rearrangement joins TRBV25-1 to TRBJ1-2, with D possibly TRBD1 on 6 matching bases. Trimming shortened V by 6 bases and J by 4 bases, and 9 bases separated the two germline ends. Per the germline V gene, CDR1 is MGHDK and CDR2 is SYGVNS. The CDR3 contains 12 residues. CDR3 amino acids: CASRDSLYGYTF. The CDR3 DNA is TGTGCCAGCAGGGACAGTCTCTATGGCTACACCTTC.

DNA of the CDR3: TGTGCCAGTAGTATGAACGGACAGGTGGGAAACACCATATATTTT. Translating gives CASSMNGQVGNTIYF. J is TRBJ1-3 and V is TRBV19, with 7 bases aligning to TRBD1. Per germline, CDR1 LNHDA and CDR2 SQIVND (reference sequence). V shed 3 bases, J shed 4 bases, and the junction held 6 bases outside the gene matches. The CDR3 contains 15 residues.

V and J are TRBV4-3 and TRBJ1-1, with D unclear. The CDR3 loop spans 15 amino acids. V was pared by 6 bases and J by 0 bases, with 14 bases between. CDR1 and CDR2 (germline): LGHNA, YSLEER. CDR3 amino acids: CASRFNTVMNTEAFF. CDR3 nucleotides: TGCGCCAGCAGGTTTAATACAGTCATGAACACTGAAGCTTTCTTT.

This clone was observed a single time. V usage is TRBV7-9 and J usage is TRBJ2-7, with 9 bases fitting TRBD2. J gave up 2 bases and V 3 bases, and 11 bases lay outside the gene matches. CDR1 is SEHNR and CDR2 is FQNEAQ in the germline V gene (reference sequence). The CDR3 consists of 17 residues. The CDR3 nucleotides read TGTGCCAGCAGCTTGTTTCGTACTAGCGGGCGAACCTACGAGCAGTACTTC. Amino acids: CASSLFRTSGRTYEQYF.

The chain employs TRBV5-6 and TRBJ2-3, with 12 nucleotides matching TRBD2. CDR1 is SGHDT, CDR2 YYEEEE, per germline. Trimming took 3 bases from V and 2 from J; bases not matched to a gene: 4. The CDR3 consists of 16 residues. Written as DNA, the CDR3 is TGTGCCAGCAGCTCCGGACTAGCGGGAAACACAGATACGCAGTATTTT. Residues: CASSSGLAGNTDTQYF.

The chain has TRBV19 and TRBJ1-5; D is undetermined. The CDR3 runs to 11 residues. Germline assignment: CDR1 LNHDA and CDR2 SQIVND (reference sequence). Trimming pared 6 bases from V and 4 bases from J, leaving 4 bases between. For the CDR3, the DNA is TGTGCCAGTAGCCAGAATCAGCCCCAGCATTTT. Protein product: CASSQNQPQHF. Full variable domain (rest looked up from reference TRBV19 and TRBJ1-5): DGGITQSPKYLFRKEGQNVTLSCEQNLNHDAMYWYRQDPGQGLRLIYYSQIVNDFQKGDIAEGYSVSREKKESFPLTVTSAQKNPTAFYLCASSQNQPQHFGDGTRLSIL.

The chain combines TRBV9 with TRBJ1-1, with no clear D. The CDR3 contains 13 residues. Per germline, CDR1 SGDLS and CDR2 YYNGEE. The V end was cut by 0 bases, the J end by 4 bases, with 7 bases between. The CDR3, as DNA: TGTGCCAGCAGCGTAGTACAGTCCACTGAAGCTTTCTTT. It translates to CASSVVQSTEAFF.

The V call is TRBV13, the J call TRBJ1-2, with D tentatively TRBD1 (6 bases). Germline assignment: CDR1 PRHDT and CDR2 FYEKMQ (reference sequence). The CDR3 has 15 amino acids. V was cut by 1 base and J by 4 bases, with 13 bases left in between. The CDR3 sequence is CASSLEQGGGYGYTF. In DNA, the CDR3 is TGTGCCAGCAGCTTAGAACAGGGAGGTGGCTATGGCTACACCTTC.

The chain recombines TRBV18 with TRBJ1-2, with 7 bases matching TRBD1. CDR1 and CDR2 (germline): KGHSH, LQKENI. CDR3 length: 16 residues. J lost 1 base, V lost 5 bases, and 10 bases had no gene match. The CDR3 spells CASSNLKGAVNYGYTF. CDR3 coding DNA: TGTGCCAGCTCAAACTTGAAGGGGGCCGTTAACTATGGCTACACCTTC.

Here the CDR3 reads CASRMGLSLSYEQYF. The DNA of the CDR3 is TGTGCCAGTAGGATGGGACTCTCGCTCTCCTACGAGCAGTACTTC. V usage is TRBV19 and J usage is TRBJ2-7, with a possible D match to TRBD2 (6 bases). The V gene lost 6 bases and the J gene lost 0 bases, with 15 bases spanning the gap. CDR1 and CDR2 (germline): LNHDA, SQIVND (reference sequence). CDR3 length: 15 amino acids.

The chain recombines TRBV11-3 with TRBJ2-1, with TRBD2 matching over 9 bases. Germline V gives CDR1 SGHNT, CDR2 YENEEA. V lost 5 bases to trimming and J lost 1 base; unmatched junction nucleotides: 6. The CDR3 contains 16 residues. CDR3 loop: CASSPRTSASYNEQFF. CDR3 DNA: TGTGCCAGCAGCCCAAGGACTAGCGCTTCCTACAATGAGCAGTTCTTC. Full variable domain (remainder filled in from reference TRBV11-3 and TRBJ2-1): EAGVVQSPRYKIIEKKQPVAFWCNPISGHNTLYWYLQNLGQGPELLIRYENEEAVDDSQLPKDRFSAERLKGVDSTLKIQPAELGDSAVYLCASSPRTSASYNEQFFGPGTRLTVL.

As to this clone: A junction end diverges from the germline sequence, so it may reflect a read error. The chain carries TRBV5-6 and TRBJ2-5; no clear D gene. The V gene's germline CDR1 is SGHDT and CDR2 YYEEEE. The CDR3 loop spans 13 amino acids. The CDR3 region is CASSLDRREAQYF. The CDR3, as DNA: TGTGCCAGCAGCTTGGACAGAAGAGAGGCCCAGTACTTC.

The rearrangement joins TRBV27 to TRBJ2-3; maybe TRBD2 (5 bases). Germline V lookup: CDR1 MNHEY, CDR2 SMNVEV (reference sequence). The CDR3 has 16 amino acids. Trimming shortened V by 7 bases and J by 2 bases, and 19 bases separated the two germline ends. In nucleotides, the CDR3 is TGTGCCAGCAAAAGACCTCGGGATTACGCCACAGATACGCAGTATTTT. Encoded protein: CASKRPRDYATDTQYF.

The rearrangement uses TRBV5-1 and TRBJ2-5, with no clear D. Germline V CDR1 and CDR2: SGHRS, YFSETQ. V was cut by 2 bases and J by 2 bases, with 7 bases left in between. The CDR3 spans 13 residues. The CDR3 region has the DNA TGCGCCAGCAGCTTAAGAGTTCAAGAGACCCAGTACTTC. It is translated as CASSLRVQETQYF.

J is TRBJ1-2 and V is TRBV11-2; 9 positions match TRBD1. CDR3 length: 15 residues. Losses at the gene ends were 9 bases for V and 9 bases for J; bases not matched to a gene: 17. Germline lookup yields CDR1 SGHAT and CDR2 FQNNGV. CDR3: CAREARTTGGYSYTF. Here the CDR3 DNA reads TGTGCCAGAGAGGCCCGGACGACAGGGGGTTACAGCTACACCTTC.

The chain combines TRBV5-1 with TRBJ2-5; the D call may be TRBD1 or TRBD2 (5 bases each). V dropped 6 bases and J dropped 5 bases, with 14 bases sitting between them. CDR3 length: 13 amino acids. Germline values: CDR1 SGHRS, CDR2 YFSETQ. The chain's CDR3 is CASTRVEGETQYF. The CDR3 nucleotides read TGCGCCAGCACCAGGGTCGAGGGTGAGACCCAGTACTTC.

The chain has TRBV29-1 and TRBJ2-4, with D possibly being TRBD1 or TRBD2 (6 bases each). V gave up 6 bases and J gave up 0 bases, with 12 bases separating them. Germline V lookup: CDR1 SQVTM, CDR2 ANQGSEA. CDR3 length: 14 amino acids. The CDR3 coding sequence is TGCAGCGTCCGGGGGCGGCTAGCCAAAAACATTCAGTACTTC. This encodes CSVRGRLAKNIQYF.

CDR3 bases: TGCGCCAGCAGTTCAAAGGAATGGGGTAGCAGTGAGACCCAGTACTTC. This codes for CASSSKEWGSSETQYF. The chain uses TRBV10-1 and TRBJ2-5; the D is unclear. Germline V CDR1 and CDR2: WNHNN, SYGVQD (reference sequence). Trimming took 5 bases from V and 5 from J, leaving 21 bases between them. This CDR3 contains 16 residues.

The CDR3 coding sequence is TGTGCCAGCAGCCTCTACCCTTCCGCAGGGGTGAACTATGGCTACACCTTC. Translation: CASSLYPSAGVNYGYTF. V gene TRBV7-2 combines with J gene TRBJ1-2, with TRBD1 as a possible D gene (6 bases). Trimming shortened V by 5 bases and J by 2 bases, and 21 bases separated the two germline ends. Per the germline V gene, CDR1 is SGHTA and CDR2 is FQGNSA. The CDR3 covers 17 residues.

V gene TRBV4-1 combines with J gene TRBJ1-2; 7 positions match TRBD1. The CDR3 has 15 amino acids. The ends lost 0 bases at V and 3 bases at J; junction bases unmatched: 4. Germline loops: CDR1 MGHRA, CDR2 YSYEKL. The CDR3 DNA follows: TGCGCCAGCAGCCAAGATCCACAGGGGTACTATGGCTACACCTTC. It yields the protein CASSQDPQGYYGYTF.